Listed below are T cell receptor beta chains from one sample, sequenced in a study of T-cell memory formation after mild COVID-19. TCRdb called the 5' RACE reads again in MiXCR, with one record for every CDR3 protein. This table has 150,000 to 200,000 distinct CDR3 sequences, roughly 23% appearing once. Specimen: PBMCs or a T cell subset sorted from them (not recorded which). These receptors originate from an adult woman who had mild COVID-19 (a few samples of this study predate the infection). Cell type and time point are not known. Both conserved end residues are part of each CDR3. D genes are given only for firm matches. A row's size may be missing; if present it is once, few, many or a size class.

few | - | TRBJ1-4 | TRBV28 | CASRDDKAPANEKLFF | TGTGCCAGCCGAGACGACAAAGCGCCAGCTAATGAAAAACTGTTTTTT
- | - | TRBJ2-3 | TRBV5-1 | CASSPGQTSTDTQYF | TGCGCCAGCAGCCCAGGACAGACTAGCACAGATACGCAGTATTTT
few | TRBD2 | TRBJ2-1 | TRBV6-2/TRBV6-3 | CASSYASGYNEQFF | TGTGCCAGCAGTTACGCTAGCGGGTACAATGAGCAGTTCTTC
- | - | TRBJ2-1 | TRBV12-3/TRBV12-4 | CASSSPPGNEQFF | TGTGCCAGCAGTTCACCTCCCGGGAATGAGCAGTTCTTC
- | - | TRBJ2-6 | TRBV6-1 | CASTGTGANVLTF | TGTGCCAGCACAGGGACTGGGGCCAACGTCCTGACTTTC
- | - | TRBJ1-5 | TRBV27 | CASSGEGSQPQHF | TGTGCCAGCAGTGGTGAGGGGTCTCAGCCCCAGCATTTT
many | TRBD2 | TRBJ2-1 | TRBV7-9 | CASSLGLAGGRNEQFF | TGTGCCAGCAGCCTCGGACTAGCGGGAGGAAGGAATGAGCAGTTCTTC
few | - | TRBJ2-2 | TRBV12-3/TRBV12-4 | CASSLYGNTGELFF | TGTGCCAGCAGTTTGTACGGGAACACCGGGGAGCTGTTTTTT
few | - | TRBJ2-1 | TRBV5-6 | CASSFRDSSSYNEQFF | TGTGCCAGCAGCTTCCGGGATTCGAGCTCCTACAATGAGCAGTTCTTC
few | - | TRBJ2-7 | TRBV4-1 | CASSHVSGGGYEQYF | TGCGCCAGCAGCCACGTCTCAGGGGGGGGCTACGAGCAGTACTTC
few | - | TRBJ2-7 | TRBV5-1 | CASSGRDYEQYF | TGCGCCAGCAGCGGCAGGGACTACGAGCAGTACTTC
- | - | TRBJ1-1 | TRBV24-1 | CATSEADNTEAFF | TGTGCCACCAGTGAAGCCGACAACACTGAAGCTTTCTTT
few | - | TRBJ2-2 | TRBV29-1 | CSVGQNTGELFF | TGCAGCGTCGGACAGAACACCGGGGAGCTGTTTTTT
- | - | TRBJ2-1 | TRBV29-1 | CSVEDRMDYNEQFF | TGCAGCGTTGAAGACAGGATGGACTACAATGAGCAGTTCTTC
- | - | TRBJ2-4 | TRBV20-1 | CSARSASGTPSAQAKNIQYF | TGCAGTGCTAGATCCGCTTCCGGGACACCCTCAGCTCAAGCCAAAAACATTCAGTACTTC
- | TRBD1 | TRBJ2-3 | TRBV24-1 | CATSDSPLRTDRVRTDTQYF | TGTGCCACCAGTGATTCCCCCCTCAGAACCGACAGGGTCCGCACAGATACGCAGTATTTT
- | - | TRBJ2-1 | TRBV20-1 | CSARASVGHGGEQFF | TGCAGTGCTAGAGCATCGGTAGGCCACGGCGGTGAGCAGTTCTTC
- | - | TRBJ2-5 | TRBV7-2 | CASSLWDTGPLETQYF | TGTGCCAGCAGCTTATGGGATACTGGCCCCCTAGAGACCCAGTACTTC
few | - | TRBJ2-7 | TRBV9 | CASSAGTPVVYEQYF | TGTGCCAGCAGCGCCGGGACTCCCGTCGTCTACGAGCAGTACTTC
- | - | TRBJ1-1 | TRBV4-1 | CASSQRTEAFF | TGCGCCAGCAGCCAGCGGACTGAAGCTTTCTTT
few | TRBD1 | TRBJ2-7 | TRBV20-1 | CSAPGQPFYEQYF | TGCAGTGCTCCGGGACAGCCGTTCTACGAGCAGTACTTC
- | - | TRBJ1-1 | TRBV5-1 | CASSLRPGGTEAFF | TGCGCCAGCAGCTTGAGGCCGGGGGGTACTGAAGCTTTCTTT
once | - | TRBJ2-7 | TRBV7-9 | CASTWGDRGEQYF | TGTGCCAGCACCTGGGGGGATAGAGGCGAGCAGTACTTC
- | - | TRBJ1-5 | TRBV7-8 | CASSLGGGLNQPQHF | TGTGCCAGCAGCTTAGGAGGGGGACTGAATCAGCCCCAGCATTTT
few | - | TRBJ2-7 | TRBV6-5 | CASLEGSEQYF | TGTGCCAGCCTAGAGGGTAGCGAGCAGTACTTC
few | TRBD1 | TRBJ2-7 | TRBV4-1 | CASSVGSGTGLRGQYF | TGCGCCAGCAGCGTAGGATCCGGGACAGGGTTACGAGGGCAGTACTTC
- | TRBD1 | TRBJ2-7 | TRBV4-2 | CASSRRQGGEQYF | TGTGCCAGCAGCCGCCGACAGGGGGGCGAGCAGTACTTC